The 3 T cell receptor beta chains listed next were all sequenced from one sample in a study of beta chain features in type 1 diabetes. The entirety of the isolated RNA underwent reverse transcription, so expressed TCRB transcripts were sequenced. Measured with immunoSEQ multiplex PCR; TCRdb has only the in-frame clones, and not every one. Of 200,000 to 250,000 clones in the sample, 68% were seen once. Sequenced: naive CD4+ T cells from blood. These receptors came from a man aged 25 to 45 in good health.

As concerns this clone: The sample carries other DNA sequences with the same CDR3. CDR3 loop: CASSVAGGSTDTQYF. CDR3 nucleotides: TGTGCCAGCAGCGTAGCGGGAGGTAGCACAGATACGCAGTATTTT. The chain joins TRBV9 to TRBJ2-3, with 7 bases that match TRBD2. The V gene end was trimmed by 0 bases and the J gene end by 0 bases; junction bases not matched to a gene: 1. From germline, CDR1 is SGDLS and CDR2 YYNGEE. The CDR3 spans 15 residues.

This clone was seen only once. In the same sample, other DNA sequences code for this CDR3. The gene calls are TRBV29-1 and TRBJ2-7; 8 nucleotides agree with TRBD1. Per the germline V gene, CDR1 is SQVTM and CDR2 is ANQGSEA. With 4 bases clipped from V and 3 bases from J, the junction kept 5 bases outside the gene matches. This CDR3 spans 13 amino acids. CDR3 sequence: CSVGYRGSYEQYF. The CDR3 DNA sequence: TGCAGCGTTGGCTACAGGGGGAGCTACGAGCAGTACTTC.

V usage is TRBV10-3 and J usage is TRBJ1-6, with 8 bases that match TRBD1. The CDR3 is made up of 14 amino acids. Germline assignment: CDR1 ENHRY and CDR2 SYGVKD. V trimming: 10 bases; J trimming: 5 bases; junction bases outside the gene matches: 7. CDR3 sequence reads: CATRQGSDNSPLHF. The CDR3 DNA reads TGTGCCACCAGACAGGGGAGCGATAATTCACCCCTCCACTTT.